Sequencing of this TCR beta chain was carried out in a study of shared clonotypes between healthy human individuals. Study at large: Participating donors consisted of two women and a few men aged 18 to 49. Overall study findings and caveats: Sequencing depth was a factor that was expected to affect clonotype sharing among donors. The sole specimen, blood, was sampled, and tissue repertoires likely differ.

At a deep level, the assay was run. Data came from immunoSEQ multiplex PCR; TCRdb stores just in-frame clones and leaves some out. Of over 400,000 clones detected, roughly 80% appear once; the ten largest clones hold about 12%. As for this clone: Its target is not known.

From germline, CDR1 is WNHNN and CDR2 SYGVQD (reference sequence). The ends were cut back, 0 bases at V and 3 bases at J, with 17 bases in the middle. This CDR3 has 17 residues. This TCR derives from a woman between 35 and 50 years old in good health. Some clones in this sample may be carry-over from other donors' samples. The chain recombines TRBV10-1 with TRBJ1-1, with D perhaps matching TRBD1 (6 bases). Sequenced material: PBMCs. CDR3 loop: CASSESRRGQNHTEAFF. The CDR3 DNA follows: TGCGCCAGCAGTGAGTCGAGACGTGGACAGAATCACACTGAAGCTTTCTTT.